This entry lists 22 T cell receptor beta chains sequenced from one sample in a study of T-cell memory formation after mild COVID-19. TCRdb used MiXCR to reprocess the 5' RACE reads, holding one entry per CDR3 protein. The table records about 39,000 distinct CDR3 sequences, 6% to 7.5% of them present only once. Material for sequencing was PBMCs or a T cell subset sorted from them (not recorded which). The receptor set was obtained from an adult who had mild COVID-19 (a few samples of this study predate the infection). Cell type and time point are not known.

This clonotype came up many times. The CDR3 sequence is CASSQNAGGENGYTF. For the CDR3, the DNA is TGTGCCAGCAGCCAGAACGCAGGGGGCGAAAATGGCTACACCTTC. The V and J genes are TRBV7-9 and TRBJ1-2, with 8 bases identical to TRBD1. Germline V CDR1 and CDR2: SEHNR, FQNEAQ (reference sequence). The CDR3 spans 15 residues. With 5 bases clipped from V and 6 bases from J, the junction kept 11 bases outside the gene matches.

The gene calls are TRBV12-3 or TRBV12-4 and TRBJ2-2; 9 nucleotides match TRBD1. CDR3 length equals 15 residues. The ends lost 6 bases at V and 4 bases at J; junction bases unmatched: 6. CDR3 sequence reads: CASSPGQGITGELFF. CDR3 sequence (DNA): TGTGCCAGCAGCCCGGGACAGGGAATCACCGGGGAGCTGTTTTTT.

This clonotype was seen ten or more times. V usage is TRBV24-1 and J usage is TRBJ1-2; D is uncertain. Germline CDR1 is KGHDR and CDR2 is SFDVKD. V was clipped by 2 bases and J by 8 bases, with 11 bases between them. The CDR3 length is 13 residues. The CDR3 is CATSDSDTRGYTF. Here the CDR3 DNA reads TGTGCCACCAGTGATTCCGACACGCGCGGCTACACCTTC.

J is TRBJ1-2 and V is TRBV9; 7 bases match TRBD1. Germline V CDR1 and CDR2: SGDLS, YYNGEE. This CDR3 comprises 14 residues. V dropped 0 bases and J dropped 5; count of bases not matched to a gene: 4. Here the CDR3 DNA reads TGTGCCAGCAGCGTAGGGGACAGACCGTATGGCTACACCTTC. Translation: CASSVGDRPYGYTF.

The rearrangement uses TRBV27 and TRBJ2-7, with 7 bases identical to TRBD2. Germline assignment: CDR1 MNHEY and CDR2 SMNVEV (reference sequence). The CDR3 contains 14 residues. With V trimmed by 5 bases and J by 7 bases, 11 bases remained unmatched. The CDR3 DNA follows: TGTGCCAGCAGTCCCACCGGGGGGTCCTGGGAGCAGTACTTC. Translating gives CASSPTGGSWEQYF.

This clonotype was seen at least ten times. The chain combines TRBV2 with TRBJ2-3, with TRBD1 identical over 9 bases. CDR1 is SNHLY and CDR2 is FYNNEI in the germline V gene. The CDR3 spans 16 residues. The junction had 3 bases not matched to a gene; V was cut back by 0 bases and J by 2 bases. CDR3 loop: CASSEAGQGNTDTQYF. CDR3 DNA: TGTGCCAGCAGTGAAGCCGGACAGGGGAACACAGATACGCAGTATTTT.

There are a few counts of this clonotype. The chain combines TRBV3-1 with TRBJ1-2; TRBD1 might be the D (6 bases). The CDR3 runs 13 residues. The V gene lost 4 bases and the J gene lost 7 bases, with 13 bases spanning the gap. Germline V gene sequence: CDR1 LGHDT, CDR2 YNNKEL (reference sequence). DNA for the CDR3: TGTGCCAGCAGCCCCGTCAGGGGCCCTGGCTACACCTTC. This encodes CASSPVRGPGYTF.

The chain couples TRBV6-1 to TRBJ1-5; D not certain. Germline assignment: CDR1 MNHNS and CDR2 SASEGT. The V gene lost 5 bases and the J gene lost 1 base, with 18 bases spanning the gap. This CDR3 is built from 17 residues. The CDR3 DNA follows: TGTGCCAGCAGTCCGGACTCAAGAGTGAGAAGCAATCAGCCCCAGCATTTT. Protein product: CASSPDSRVRSNQPQHF.

The rearrangement joins TRBV15 to TRBJ1-1, with D maybe TRBD1 (6 bases). Trimming shortened V by 4 bases and J by 0 bases, and 12 bases separated the two germline ends. The CDR3 is 15 amino acids. Germline CDR1 reads LNHNV; CDR2 reads YYDKDF (reference sequence). CDR3 DNA: TGTGCCACCAGCATTGACAGGCTTATGAACACTGAAGCTTTCTTT. Its protein product is CATSIDRLMNTEAFF.

This chain links TRBV21-1 with TRBJ1-5; TRBD1, as called in the table, went unchecked against the DNA. TRBV21-1 is a known pseudogene. The CDR3 loop spans 16 amino acids. CDR3 sequence reads: CAISNRGPYSNQPQHF. The CDR3 DNA reads as TGTGCCATCTCCAACAGGGGACCTTATAGCAATCAGCCCCAGCATTTT.

This clonotype has ten or more counts. The V and J genes are TRBV27 and TRBJ2-7; D not certain. The CDR3 loop spans 17 amino acids. V was shortened by 8 bases and J by 2 bases, with 25 bases between the two germline ends. The germline V gene encodes CDR1 MNHEY and CDR2 SMNVEV (reference sequence). CDR3 protein: CASPFCWANPPTYEQYF. CDR3 DNA: TGTGCCAGCCCCTTCTGCTGGGCCAATCCTCCGACCTACGAGCAGTACTTC.

This clonotype was seen at least ten times. The chain is built from TRBV6-5 and TRBJ2-5; 9 bases fit TRBD1. This CDR3 is built from 15 residues. Germline V gives CDR1 MNHEY, CDR2 SVGAGI. Trimming at V came to 6 bases and at J to 8 bases, leaving 13 bases not matched to a gene. The CDR3 region is CASSKPGQGKRTQYF. The DNA for the CDR3 is TGTGCCAGCAGCAAACCCGGACAGGGGAAGAGAACCCAGTACTTC.

A few counts support this clonotype. The rearrangement links TRBV6-1 to TRBJ2-5; the D gene is possibly TRBD2 (6 bases). V was pared by 2 bases and J by 1 base, with 8 bases between. The CDR3 spans 14 residues. Per germline, CDR1 MNHNS and CDR2 SASEGT. The CDR3 region is CASSESRGQETQYF. CDR3 nucleotide sequence: TGTGCCAGCAGTGAATCGCGGGGCCAAGAGACCCAGTACTTC.

The J gene is TRBJ1-1, the V gene TRBV3-1; tentative D call: TRBD1 (6 bases). The CDR3 is made up of 14 amino acids. Trimming removed 0 bases from V and 1 base from J, with 6 bases in between. Germline values: CDR1 LGHDT, CDR2 YNNKEL (reference sequence). CDR3 DNA sequence: TGTGCCAGCAGCCAAGAGGACAGGAACACTGAAGCTTTCTTT. Residues: CASSQEDRNTEAFF. Filled out from reference TRBV3-1 and TRBJ1-1, the complete variable domain reads DTAVSQTPKYLVTQMGNDKSIKCEQNLGHDTMYWYKQDSKKFLKIMFSYNNKELIINETVPNRFSPKSPDKAHLNLHINSLELGDSAVYFCASSQEDRNTEAFFGQGTRLTVV.

Only a few counts were recorded for this clonotype. The rearrangement uses TRBV9 and TRBJ2-4; D might be TRBD1 or TRBD2, each matching 5 bases. The CDR3 is 18 amino acids. Germline V gene data show CDR1 as SGDLS and CDR2 as YYNGEE. The V and J ends lost 4 bases and 5 bases respectively, with 25 bases between them. The CDR3 here is CASSTPGRGNLGENIQYF. The CDR3 nucleotides read TGTGCCAGCAGCACTCCCGGCCGGGGCAACCTCGGGGAAAACATTCAGTACTTC.

V and J are TRBV19 and TRBJ1-1; the match to TRBD1 covers 8 bases. The V segment lost 11 bases and the J segment 7 bases; nucleotides outside the gene matches: 12. From germline, CDR1 is LNHDA and CDR2 SQIVND (reference sequence). The CDR3 has 13 amino acids. The CDR3 loop is CACRDRGSGEAFF. In DNA, the CDR3 is TGTGCCTGCCGAGACAGGGGTTCGGGTGAAGCTTTCTTT.

This clonotype was seen many times. The chain combines TRBV4-3 with TRBJ2-5, with D possibly being TRBD2 (5 bases). CDR1 and CDR2 (germline): LGHNA, YSLEER. The CDR3 sequence is 13 residues long. V lost 4 bases to trimming and J lost 2 bases, with 8 bases between them. CDR3 nucleotides: TGCGCCAGCAGCCCGGGGATTCAAGAGACCCAGTACTTC. Translated: CASSPGIQETQYF.

The genes are TRBV7-9 and TRBJ2-3, with 11 bases fitting TRBD2. With 3 bases clipped from V and 5 bases from J, the junction kept 10 bases outside the gene matches. CDR1 is SEHNR, CDR2 FQNEAQ, per germline (reference sequence). This CDR3 has 17 residues. CDR3 DNA: TGTGCCAGCAGCTTGGAAATAGCGGGGGGGCCCGGAGATACGCAGTATTTT. This translates into CASSLEIAGGPGDTQYF.

In its sample, this clonotype ranks as medium-sized. This chain links TRBV12-3 or TRBV12-4 with TRBJ2-1; D is possibly TRBD2 (6 bases). Trimming shortened V by 3 bases and J by 0 bases, and 9 bases separated the two germline ends. CDR3 length: 15 residues. The CDR3 spells CASSLAGSSYNEQFF. In nucleotides, the CDR3 is TGTGCCAGCAGTTTGGCGGGAAGCTCCTACAATGAGCAGTTCTTC.

The genes are TRBV20-1 and TRBJ2-7; D tentatively fits TRBD1 or TRBD2 (5 bases each). V dropped 2 bases and J dropped 7 bases, with 9 bases sitting between them. The length of the CDR3 is 11 residues. Germline CDR1 and CDR2: DFQATT and SNEGSKA (reference sequence). CDR3 coding DNA: TGCAGTGCTAGACAGGGCGGGGAGCAGTACTTC. Protein: CSARQGGEQYF.

In this sample, this clonotype turned up many times. The chain uses TRBV6-5 and TRBJ1-2, with D perhaps TRBD1 (5 bases). With 0 bases removed from V and 7 bases from J, the gap between germline ends came to 12 bases. Looked up from germline, CDR1 is MNHEY and CDR2 is SVGAGI. This CDR3 is built from 14 residues. For the CDR3, the DNA is TGTGCCAGCAGTTACTCGACGGGGGTAACTGGCTACACCTTC. Translating it yields CASSYSTGVTGYTF.

V usage is TRBV2 and J usage is TRBJ1-5; D remains ambiguous. Germline-derived CDR1 and CDR2 are SNHLY and FYNNEI. CDR3 length equals 14 residues. V gave up 6 bases and J gave up 0 bases, with 9 bases separating them. As DNA, the CDR3 is TGTGCCAGCAGGGCGGACCATAGCAATCAGCCCCAGCATTTT. Its translation: CASRADHSNQPQHF.